What follows is one T cell receptor beta chain and its context. Its antigen is not identified. The CDR3 runs to 14 residues. The germline V gene has CDR1 MNHNS and CDR2 SASEGT. Trimming removed 2 bases at V and 9 bases at J, with 11 bases between. The data are from a study of T cell responses to AZD1222 COVID-19 vaccine. Assay: immunoSEQ multiplex PCR; the TCRdb copy retains only in-frame clones and omits some. The sample has about 84,000 clones, 70% to 90% seen once; the top ten hold 9% to 14%. Study-level results: Donors skewed white British and female; clonal diversity was possibly underestimated.

The source material was peripheral blood, sampled 28 days after the second AZD1222 dose. The V and J genes are TRBV6-1 and TRBJ1-6; D is uncertain. This receptor was obtained from an adult who received the AZD1222 COVID-19 vaccine. CDR3 loop: CASSEPPQASPLHF. CDR3 nucleotides: TGTGCCAGCAGTGAACCCCCCCAGGCTTCACCCCTCCACTTT.